Below, one TCR beta chain is given with its context. It has no known antigen specificity. No per-base quality is available; no much larger clone lies one base away. The sample comes from a study of cytomegalovirus exposure and HLA in healthy donors (dated 2017 in TCRdb). A note on the overall study: According to an earlier analysis of 550 to 700 of the donors, some 170 million T cells yielded 100 million or so unique TCR beta sequences and about 300 Gb of sequence data. Among almost 400 genotyped donors of the cohort, an average of approximately 250,000 unique TCR beta nucleotide sequences were sequenced per donor, roughly a sixth of them non-productive. Every repertoire in the discovery cohort had been generated on one and the same sequencing platform. The study aimed to test whether signatures of past pathogen exposure could be identified by cataloging public T cell receptors. A later analysis re-analyzed previously published TCR beta repertoires from 650 to 800 donors and added high-resolution HLA genotyping to study TCR occurrence patterns. HLA typing included class I and class II loci at four-digit resolution. Using immunosequencing, the study profiled T cell repertoires from fewer than 850 subjects and related those repertoires to cytomegalovirus serostatus. Four or five DR-DQ haplotypes were treated as single units for association and clustering because of strong linkage in the cohort. Rather than using new phenotypic data, the later analysis identified candidate immune exposures from TCR beta sequences and from how often those sequences occurred across donors. In addition to the first cohort of about 650 subjects, a separate validation cohort of 130 or so different subjects was used. The study combined high-throughput TCR immunosequencing, statistical association of individual TCRs with disease status, and machine learning to predict cytomegalovirus infection status. Donor age, sex, ethnicity and CMV serostatus were collected together with the repertoire data. In an earlier analysis of 587 of the donors, high-throughput TCR beta sequencing was used to judge whether each TCR beta V gene segment behaved as functional or pseudogenic. The genetic ancestry cluster associated with self-reported Caucasian donors included 81% of the roughly 400 genotyped donors. About 310 gigabases of sequencing data and tens of millions of unique TCR sequences were included in an early release covering 550 to 800 HLA-typed donors. The number of donors typed differed by locus, with 629-630 for A, B, C, DRB1 and DQB1, more than 500 for DQA1, 606 for DPA1, and around 430 for DPB1. Genome-wide SNP genotypes for about 55% of the 666 donors were used in a later genetic analysis, which treated that subset as a discovery cohort.

Libraries were built with the immunoSEQ multiplex PCR assay. For the multiplex PCR, a mixture combining 60 forward primers for TCR Vbeta segments and 13 reverse primers for TCR Jbeta segments was used. The CDR3 region of rearranged TCR beta genes was amplified from genomic DNA with a multiplex PCR assay. On the Illumina HiSeq System, the amplified TCR beta libraries were sequenced as 87-base-pair reads. From the authors' description of their analysis: In a later analysis, 70 million to 95 million unique TCR beta chains were counted across the roughly 700 repertoires, and around 11 million of these chains were shared by at least two donors. A nearest-neighbor algorithm error-corrected the raw reads and collapsed the reads into unique sequences, merging closely related sequences to remove PCR and sequencing errors. V, D and J gene segments were assigned by aligning CDR3 sequences to IMGT reference sequences. For a sequence to be retained, a match of at least six nucleotides to both a V gene segment and a J gene segment was required. Rearrangements were called productive when the CDR3 lacked stop codons and stayed in frame with V and J; all others were non-productive. CDR3 was defined by IMGT convention, running from the second conserved V-encoded cysteine to the conserved J-encoded phenylalanine. In an earlier analysis of around 640 of the donors, sequences lacking an unambiguous match to a single V gene segment were excluded. An earlier analysis of 587 of the donors classified V segments as functional when productive rearrangements were above 56.7% and as segregating when the standard deviation between donors was above 5%. A statistical classification framework was built for diagnosing cytomegalovirus status from the catalog of TCR beta chain sequences. In a later analysis, TCR nucleotide sequences were compared against IMGT/GENE-DB human TR gene sequences so that V and J genes could be assigned. In a later analysis, CDR3 sequences and most-parsimonious VDJ recombination scenarios were assigned using the TCRdist pipeline. In a later analysis, each TCR beta chain was defined by its CDR3 amino acid sequence together with its V-gene family, and reads lacking a unique V-gene family were excluded. To address suspected cross-contamination and a sequencing artifact, a later analysis removed 450 to 700 highly shared, low-generation-probability nucleotide sequences. For each public chain, a later analysis derived a clonal expansion index from normalized ranks of inferred template counts within each repertoire. In a later analysis, generation probabilities were computed using a VDJ recombination model fitted to out-of-frame rearrangements, and the results were checked against IGoR. Hypergeometric tests were used in a later analysis to score TCR-TCR, TCR-HLA and TCR-CMV co-occurrence, with a repertoire-size bias correction applied to the TCR pairs. A later analysis estimated false discovery rates by permuting HLA or CMV assignments 20 times. A later analysis grouped co-occurring TCRs with DBSCAN, adding TCRdist sequence similarity when clustering within HLA-allele-positive subsets. Repertoires with fewer than 30,000 or more than 120,000 public chains, plus five repertoires with anomalous nucleotide sharing, were excluded from co-occurrence clustering. In its TCRdb copy, this immuneACCESS table keeps in-frame sequences only and misses some clones. Where compared with another copy, unresolved V genes explain less than half of these, and the others have no known cause. The DNA was the basis for D and trimming; V, J and clone size are from that table. The sample yields approximately 100,000 clones; 65% to 75% were counted once. The top ten clonotypes cover about 11% of the sample.

The cohort was made up of around 720 healthy bone marrow donors. All cohort members were sampled while nominally healthy, although unrecorded immune exposures were likely present. The donor was CMV seropositive and belonged to the group of about 290 seropositive cohort members. Every donor gave a peripheral blood sample, and the peripheral blood mononuclear cells from that sample were used for TCR beta sequencing. Genomic DNA extraction from the blood cell samples was performed with the Qiagen DNeasy Blood Extraction Kit. The research as a whole found: Compared with equally common non-associated chains, HLA-associated TCR beta chains in a later analysis were more clonally expanded and had lower generation probabilities. Several of the top co-occurrence clusters appeared to be linked to parvovirus B19, influenza, CMV and Epstein-Barr virus, according to a later analysis. Linkage disequilibrium might explain the correlated functional status among segregating V segments, but an unknown experimental factor could not be excluded. A further reported finding was that TCR beta sequences accurately predicted the HLA-A and HLA-B alleles for most subjects in the first cohort. According to a later analysis, most CMV-associated TCR beta chains appeared to be HLA-restricted, and the HLA associations seemed to be driven largely by CMV exposure. An association between a missense DCLRE1C variant and V-gene and J-gene trimming of TCR beta chains was found in a later genetic analysis and replicated in an independent cohort. Specific HLA alleles were associated with 15,000 to 20,000 TCR beta sequences at a false discovery rate of 0.05 in a later analysis. Because HLA typing was unavailable for some donors at each locus, only the typed subset was used in association tests. The presence/absence analyses assumed that sequencing depth was roughly uniform across donors, and that assumption may not be true. It was suggested by the authors that the approach could potentially be generalized to other disease states and immunological phenotypes. While some public TCRs were present in many individuals, most TCR sequences turned up only very rarely across donors. According to a later analysis, TCR association rates differed among HLA loci, with DRB1 alleles showing the most associated TCRs and HLA-C alleles showing the fewest. When HLA alleles, especially DR and DQ, strongly co-occurred, TCR associations were difficult to assign to individual alleles. In a later genetic analysis, fewer N-insertions in productive TCRs were reported among donors in an Asian-associated ancestry cluster than the roughly 710-donor mean. The 87-base-pair reads could not distinguish some IMGT-functional V segments, including TRBV6-2 and TRBV6-3, so those segments were excluded. Broadly in line with IMGT annotations, most TCR beta V segments showed up in productive rearrangements about 87% or about 30% of the time in an earlier analysis of around 550 of the donors. For the cohort, immune exposure information was limited to CMV serostatus. In both the original and validation cohorts, the classifier was reported to diagnose cytomegalovirus status with high specificity and sensitivity. In vitro tests confirmed that three of the cytomegalovirus-associated TCR beta chains recognize cytomegalovirus antigens. Because counts were too low, more than 15 rarely observed V segments, including chromosome 9 orphons, were excluded from the earlier analysis of 587 of the donors. This cohort had only TCR beta chains sequenced, and the lack of alpha or paired-chain data limited which features could be detected. A cluster of highly shared sequence variants was judged likely to represent a technical artifact of the sequencing pipeline. In the study, some 180 TCR beta chains were listed as associated with cytomegalovirus.

From cysteine to phenylalanine, the CDR3 is 14 amino acids long. Only the CDR3 part of the read is kept: 42 bases, read in frame from the first base. V is cut by 0 bases and J by 0 bases, and the space between the germline ends is 7 bases. The germline V gene sets CDR1 to SGHRS and CDR2 to YFSETQ. The TCR originated in a man aged 35 to 55 in good health and CMV-seropositive. Here the chain combines TRBV5-1 and TRBJ2-7, with the identity of the D gene unclear. The sequenced material came from PBMCs. The CDR3 loop reads CASSLGSGSYEQYF. The DNA is TGCGCCAGCAGCTTGGGCTCGGGCTCCTACGAGCAGTACTTC. The CDR3 plus the reference TRBV5-1 and TRBJ2-7 genes for the other parts give the full variable domain: KAGVTQTPRYLIKTRGQQVTLSCSPISGHRSVSWYQQTPGQGLQFLFEYFSETQRNKGNFPGRFSGRQFSNSRSEMNVSTLELGDSALYLCASSLGSGSYEQYFGPGTRLTVT.